This T cell receptor beta chain was recorded in a study of cytomegalovirus exposure and HLA in healthy donors. It was with 60 Vbeta and 13 Jbeta primers that the PCR ran. The protocol was immunoSEQ multiplex PCR, while the TCRdb copy is restricted to in-frame clones and leaves out a portion. This table holds fewer than 300,000 clones, approximately 80% found once. V lost 9 bases to trimming and J lost 2 bases; unmatched junction nucleotides: 7. CDR1 is LNHDA and CDR2 is SQIVND in the germline V gene (reference sequence). The CDR3 consists of 16 residues. Specimen: PBMCs. The V gene is TRBV19, the J gene TRBJ2-3; the match to TRBD2 covers 14 bases. The sequence was obtained from a girl under 10 years old in good health and CMV-seronegative. This chain's CDR3 is CASRRLAGGVTDTQYF. CDR3 DNA: TGTGCCAGCCGCCGACTAGCGGGAGGGGTCACAGATACGCAGTATTTT.